The 14 T cell receptor beta chains reported below all come from one sample, sequenced in a study of cytomegalovirus exposure and HLA in healthy donors. Amplification used 60 Vbeta primers and 13 Jbeta primers. Some clones are missing from TCRdb's copy, which holds only in-frame ones; the method was immunoSEQ multiplex PCR. Of roughly 150,000 clones in the sample, 75% to 80% were seen once. The source material was PBMCs. The receptors shown here come from a woman in her 30s in good health and CMV-seronegative.

The genes are TRBV4-1 and TRBJ2-1; possible D gene TRBD1, 6 bases. The V gene's germline CDR1 is MGHRA and CDR2 YSYEKL. The V end lost 0 bases, the J end lost 7 bases, and 7 bases lay between the germline ends. The CDR3 has 13 residues. CDR3 amino acids: CASSQDQGNEQFF. The CDR3 nucleotides read TGCGCCAGCAGCCAAGATCAGGGGAATGAGCAGTTCTTC.

The J gene is TRBJ1-1, the V gene TRBV5-6, with 10 positions matching TRBD1. The CDR3 consists of 15 residues. Germline values: CDR1 SGHDT, CDR2 YYEEEE. V was pared by 2 bases and J by 9 bases, with 10 bases of the junction left unmatched. CDR3 coding DNA: TGTGCCAGCAGCTTTTACGGGACAGGGGTTGGGCAAGCTTTCTTT. Protein sequence: CASSFYGTGVGQAFF.

The chain links TRBV19 to TRBJ1-2; no clear D. This CDR3 has 19 amino acids. V lost 1 base, J lost 0 bases, and 21 bases lay in between. Germline V gene data show CDR1 as LNHDA and CDR2 as SQIVND (reference sequence). The CDR3 region is CASSIVSGVGGLANYGYTF. CDR3 in DNA: TGTGCCAGTAGTATAGTTTCTGGAGTGGGAGGACTAGCTAACTATGGCTACACCTTC.

CDR3 amino acids: CASSLAVTADTQYF. The CDR3 bases are TGCGCCAGCAGCTTGGCGGTTACGGCAGATACGCAGTATTTT. This chain connects TRBV5-1 to TRBJ2-3; no reliable D call. The CDR3 spans 14 residues. In germline, CDR1 is SGHRS, CDR2 YFSETQ. The V end lost 0 bases, the J end lost 4 bases, and 9 bases lay between the germline ends.

This sequence joins TRBV5-1 and TRBJ1-3; maybe TRBD1 (6 bases). Germline V gene sequence: CDR1 SGHRS, CDR2 YFSETQ. CDR3 length equals 15 residues. V was cut by 5 bases and J by 5 bases, with 17 bases left in between. In DNA, the CDR3 is TGCGCCAGCAGACAGGACAGTCTTCCTCGAAACACCATATATTTT. Its translation: CASRQDSLPRNTIYF.

This chain uses TRBV7-8 with TRBJ1-2; 9 positions agree with TRBD1. CDR3 length: 18 residues. Unmatched junction bases numbered 10, after V lost 2 bases and J lost 0 bases. The V gene's germline CDR1 is SGHVS and CDR2 FQNEAQ. The CDR3 spells CASSLPRDRVLANYGYTF. The CDR3 DNA sequence: TGTGCCAGCAGCTTACCGCGGGACAGGGTGTTGGCTAACTATGGCTACACCTTC.

This chain joins TRBV6-6 and TRBJ1-4; D remains ambiguous. Trimming cost V 5 bases and J 5 bases, with 15 bases left between them. The germline V gene has CDR1 MNHNY and CDR2 SVGAGI (reference sequence). The CDR3 runs to 15 residues. The CDR3 sequence is CASSGGQLRNEKLFF. CDR3 nucleotide sequence: TGTGCCAGCAGTGGAGGGCAGCTACGGAATGAAAAACTGTTTTTT.

The chain joins TRBV5-1 to TRBJ1-3; D unresolved. V lost 4 bases to trimming and J lost 0 bases, with 8 bases between them. The CDR3 covers 14 residues. CDR1 and CDR2 (germline): SGHRS, YFSETQ. The chain's CDR3 is CASSKTASGNTIYF. In DNA form, the CDR3 reads TGCGCCAGCAGCAAAACAGCCTCTGGAAACACCATATATTTT.

This rearrangement joins TRBV6-1 to TRBJ1-2; 7 nucleotides align to TRBD1. Per the germline V gene, CDR1 is MNHNS and CDR2 is SASEGT. The CDR3 extends over 13 amino acids. V shed 6 bases, J shed 4 bases, and the junction held 5 bases outside the gene matches. The CDR3 reads CASSQQGTYGYTF. DNA for the CDR3: TGTGCCAGCAGCCAACAGGGGACCTATGGCTACACCTTC.

This clone was counted only a few times. CDR3 loop: CASSLGGLNNEQFF. CDR3 coding DNA: TGTGCCAGCAGCTTGGGAGGCCTGAACAATGAGCAGTTCTTC. The chain combines TRBV5-6 with TRBJ2-1; D is unresolved. This CDR3 spans 14 amino acids. Germline V gene data show CDR1 as SGHDT and CDR2 as YYEEEE. V lost 0 bases to trimming and J lost 5 bases, with 9 bases between them.

CDR3 sequence: CASSLNSNTEAFF. CDR3 nucleotide sequence: TGCGCCAGCAGCTTGAACAGCAACACTGAAGCTTTCTTT. V and J are TRBV5-1 and TRBJ1-1; unclear D gene. V shed 1 base and J shed 2 bases, with 6 bases lying between them. The CDR3 is 13 amino acids. The germline gives CDR1 SGHRS, CDR2 YFSETQ.

The V and J genes are TRBV5-8 and TRBJ2-7, with a weak D call TRBD1 (5 bases). Trimming pared 4 bases from V and 5 bases from J, leaving 19 bases between. Per germline, CDR1 SGHTS and CDR2 YDEGEE. The CDR3 extends over 15 amino acids. The CDR3 DNA reads TGTGCCAGCAGCCTAACCGGGCCCGTCAGGGACGAGCAGTACTTC. It specifies CASSLTGPVRDEQYF.

The chain recombines TRBV7-3 with TRBJ1-5; 7 bases match TRBD1. The V and J ends lost 1 base and 4 bases, in that order; junction bases with no gene match: 13. Germline V gives CDR1 SGHTA, CDR2 FQGTGA. The CDR3 spans 18 residues. The CDR3, as DNA: TGTGCCAGCAGCTTAATTTGGGACAGACACCAGGATAATCAGCCCCAGCATTTT. Protein: CASSLIWDRHQDNQPQHF.

The chain joins TRBV6-5 to TRBJ1-1; a weak D match, TRBD1 (5 bases). Trimming pared 6 bases from V and 10 bases from J, leaving 21 bases between. CDR1 and CDR2 from the germline V gene are MNHEY and SVGAGI. The CDR3 runs 14 residues. Written as DNA, the CDR3 is TGTGCCAGCAGCCCATCAAATGGGCAGGGATTAGCTTTCTTT. This encodes CASSPSNGQGLAFF.